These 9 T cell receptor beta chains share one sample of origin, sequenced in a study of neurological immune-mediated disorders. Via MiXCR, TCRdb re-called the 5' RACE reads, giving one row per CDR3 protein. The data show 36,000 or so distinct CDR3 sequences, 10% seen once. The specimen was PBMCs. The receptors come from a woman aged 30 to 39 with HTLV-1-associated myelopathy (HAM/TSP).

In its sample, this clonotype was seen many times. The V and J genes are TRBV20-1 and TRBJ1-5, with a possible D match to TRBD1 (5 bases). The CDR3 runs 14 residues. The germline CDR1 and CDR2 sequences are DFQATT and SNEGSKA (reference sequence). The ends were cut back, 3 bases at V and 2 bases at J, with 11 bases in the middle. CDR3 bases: TGCAGTGCTAGGGGCAGGGAAGGCAATCAGCCCCAGCATTTT. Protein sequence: CSARGREGNQPQHF.

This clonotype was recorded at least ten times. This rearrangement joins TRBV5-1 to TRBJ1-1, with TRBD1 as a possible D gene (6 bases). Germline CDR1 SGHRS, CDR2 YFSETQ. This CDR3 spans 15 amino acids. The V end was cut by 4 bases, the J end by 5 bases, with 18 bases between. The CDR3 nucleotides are TGCGCCAGCAGCGACGGGCCGCGACAGGAAACTGAAGCTTTCTTT. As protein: CASSDGPRQETEAFF. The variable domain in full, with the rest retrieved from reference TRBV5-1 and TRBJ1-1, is KAGVTQTPRYLIKTRGQQVTLSCSPISGHRSVSWYQQTPGQGLQFLFEYFSETQRNKGNFPGRFSGRQFSNSRSEMNVSTLELGDSALYLCASSDGPRQETEAFFGQGTRLTVV.

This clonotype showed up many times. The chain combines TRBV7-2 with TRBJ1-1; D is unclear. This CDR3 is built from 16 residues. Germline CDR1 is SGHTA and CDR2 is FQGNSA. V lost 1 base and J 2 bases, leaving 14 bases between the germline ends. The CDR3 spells CASSLGGRGLNTEAFF. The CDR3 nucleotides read TGTGCCAGCAGCTTAGGAGGGCGCGGGTTAAACACTGAAGCTTTCTTT. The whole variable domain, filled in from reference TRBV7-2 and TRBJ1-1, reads GAGVSQSPSNKVTEKGKDVELRCDPISGHTALYWYRQSLGQGLEFLIYFQGNSAPDKSGLPSDRFSAERTGGSVSTLTIQRTQQEDSAVYLCASSLGGRGLNTEAFFGQGTRLTVV.

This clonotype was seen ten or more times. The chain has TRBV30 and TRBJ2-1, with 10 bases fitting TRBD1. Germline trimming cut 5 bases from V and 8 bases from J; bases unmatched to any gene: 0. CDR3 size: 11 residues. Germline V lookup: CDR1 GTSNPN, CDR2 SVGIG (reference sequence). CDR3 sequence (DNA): TGTGCCTGGGGGACAGGGGATGAGCAGTTCTTC. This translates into CAWGTGDEQFF. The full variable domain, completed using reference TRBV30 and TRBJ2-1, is SQTIHQWPATLVQPVGSPLSLECTVEGTSNPNLYWYRQAAGRGLQLLFYSVGIGQISSEVPQNLSASRPQDRQFILSSKKLLLSDSGFYLCAWGTGDEQFFGPGTRLTVL.

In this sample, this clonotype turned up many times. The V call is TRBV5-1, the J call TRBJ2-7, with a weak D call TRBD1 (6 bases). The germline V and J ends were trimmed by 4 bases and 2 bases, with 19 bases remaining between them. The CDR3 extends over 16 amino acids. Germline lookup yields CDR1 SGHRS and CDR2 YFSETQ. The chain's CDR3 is CASSPLGQTGAYEQYF. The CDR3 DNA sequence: TGCGCCAGCAGCCCTCTTGGACAGACGGGCGCCTACGAGCAGTACTTC.

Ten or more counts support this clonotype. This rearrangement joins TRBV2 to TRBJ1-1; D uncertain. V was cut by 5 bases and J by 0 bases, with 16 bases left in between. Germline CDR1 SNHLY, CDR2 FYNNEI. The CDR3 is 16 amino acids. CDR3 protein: CASSNVGRSMNTEAFF. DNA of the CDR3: TGTGCCAGCAGTAACGTCGGACGGTCGATGAACACTGAAGCTTTCTTT.

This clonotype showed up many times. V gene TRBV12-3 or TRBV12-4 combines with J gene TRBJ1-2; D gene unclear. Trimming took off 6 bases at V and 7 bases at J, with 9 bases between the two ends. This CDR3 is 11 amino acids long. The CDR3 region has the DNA TGTGCCAGCAGCCCAACGATTGGCTACACCTTC. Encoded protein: CASSPTIGYTF.

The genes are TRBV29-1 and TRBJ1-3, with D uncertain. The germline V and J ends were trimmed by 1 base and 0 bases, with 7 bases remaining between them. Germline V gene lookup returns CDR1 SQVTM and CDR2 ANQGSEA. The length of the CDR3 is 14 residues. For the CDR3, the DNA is TGCAGCGTTGAAGTTGGGTTCTCTGGAAACACCATATATTTT. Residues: CSVEVGFSGNTIYF.

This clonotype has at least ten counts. The CDR3, as DNA: TGCAGTGCCACAAGTCGAGGGGCCGGGAACACTGAAGCTTTCTTT. Translation gives CSATSRGAGNTEAFF. The chain combines TRBV20-1 with TRBJ1-1; tentative D call: TRBD1 (5 bases). From germline, CDR1 is DFQATT and CDR2 SNEGSKA (reference sequence). Trimming left V 6 bases short and J 1 base short, with 18 bases between. This CDR3 region has 15 residues.